A selection of T cell receptor beta chains follows, all from one sample in a study of T cells after yellow fever vaccination. One entry per CDR3 protein, called by TCRdb with MiXCR from the 5' RACE reads. The data hold approximately 300,000 distinct CDR3 sequences, with roughly a tenth observed a single time. Here the sequenced sample was CD4+ T cells sorted from PBMCs, taken 45 days after the yellow fever booster vaccination. The receptor source for this set is a man younger than 35 who received the YFV17D yellow fever vaccine. Both conserved end residues are part of each CDR3. D genes are given only for firm matches. Clone size appears in some rows only: once, few, many, or a class for an expanded clone.

v_gene,abundance,d_gene,j_gene,CDR3nt,CDR3aa
TRBV6-1,-,TRBD1,TRBJ2-3,TGTGCCAGCAGGACAGGGTTGGGGGACACAGATACGCAGTATTTT,CASRTGLGDTDTQYF
TRBV4-1,few,-,TRBJ2-3,TGCGCCAGCAGCCAAGCATCTCAAGGGCGCGGTGATACGCAGTATTTT,CASSQASQGRGDTQYF
TRBV7-2,-,-,TRBJ1-6,TGTGCCAGCAGCCCCGACGGCGGTTCACCCCTCCACTTT,CASSPDGGSPLHF
TRBV7-9,-,-,TRBJ2-2,TGTGCCAGCAGCCGCGCCCGACAGACTAGGGACACCGGGGAGCTGTTTTTT,CASSRARQTRDTGELFF
TRBV28,-,TRBD1,TRBJ1-1,TGTGCCAGCAGTTTCCCGGGACAGCGCCCTGAAGCTTTCTTT,CASSFPGQRPEAFF
TRBV5-4,-,TRBD1,TRBJ1-1,TGTGCCAGCAGCGAAGGACAGGGATTGATGAACACTGAAGCTTTCTTT,CASSEGQGLMNTEAFF
TRBV29-1,-,-,TRBJ1-5,TGCAGCGTTGGTCCAGGGCCCGCCCAGCCCCAGCATTTT,CSVGPGPAQPQHF
TRBV5-5,few,-,TRBJ2-5,TGTGCCAGCAGCTTCGAGCACCCGTCCCAAGAGACCCAGTACTTC,CASSFEHPSQETQYF
TRBV4-2,few,-,TRBJ2-3,TGTGCCAGCAGCCAAGATGGTAAATCAGATACGCAGTATTTT,CASSQDGKSDTQYF
TRBV4-3,-,TRBD2,TRBJ2-4,TGCGCCAGCAGCCAAGAAGCTAGCGGCTTAAACATTCAGTACTTC,CASSQEASGLNIQYF
TRBV2,-,-,TRBJ2-3,TGTGCCAGCAGCCGTAGCATCGATACGCAGTATTTT,CASSRSIDTQYF
TRBV20-1,few,-,TRBJ1-2,TGCAGTGCTTCTGACCGGGATAGCTATGGCTACACCTTC,CSASDRDSYGYTF
TRBV12-3/TRBV12-4,many,-,TRBJ1-2,TGTGCCAGTAGACGGGGGTATGGCTACACCTTC,CASRRGYGYTF
TRBV20-1,-,TRBD1,TRBJ1-1,TGCAGTGCTCTATTTGGACAGGGCCCTGAAGCTTTCTTT,CSALFGQGPEAFF
TRBV12-3/TRBV12-4,-,TRBD2,TRBJ2-3,TGTGCCAGCAGTTACCGATTAGCGGGGGTCACAGATACGCAGTATTTT,CASSYRLAGVTDTQYF
TRBV10-3,few,-,TRBJ2-7,TGTGCCATCAGTGGACGGACAGCGTCGTCCTACGAGCAGTACTTC,CAISGRTASSYEQYF
TRBV19,few,TRBD2,TRBJ2-1,TGTGCCAGTAGTATAGAGGGGACTAGCGGGGAGGTTGAGCAGTTCTTC,CASSIEGTSGEVEQFF
TRBV19,few,-,TRBJ1-2,TGTGCCAGTAGTAATGGCAGGGGCGGTCCTGGCTACACCTTC,CASSNGRGGPGYTF
TRBV12-3/TRBV12-4,-,-,TRBJ2-3,TGTGCCAGCCAATCGTACGATACGCAGTATTTT,CASQSYDTQYF
TRBV6-5,few,-,TRBJ1-2,TGTGCCAGCAGTTACGTCGGCGCCTCGGGCTATGGCTACACCTTC,CASSYVGASGYGYTF
TRBV6-2/TRBV6-3,few,-,TRBJ2-5,TGTGCCAGCAGTTACACGACGGTTGAAGAGACCCAGTACTTC,CASSYTTVEETQYF
TRBV4-3,-,TRBD1,TRBJ1-6,TGCGCCAGCAGCCAAGTTCTGACAGGGTTTAATTCACCCCTCCACTTT,CASSQVLTGFNSPLHF
TRBV7-9,-,TRBD1,TRBJ2-1,TGTGCCATCGGGACAGCCAACAATGAGCAGTTCTTC,CAIGTANNEQFF
TRBV7-2,few,-,TRBJ2-3,TGTGCCAGCAGCTTAAGGTTCCCCTGGACTCCAAGGGGTACGCAGTATTTT,CASSLRFPWTPRGTQYF
TRBV4-3,-,-,TRBJ1-2,TGCGCCAGCAGCCAAGATAGTAAGGGGAGGTGGATCACCTTC,CASSQDSKGRWITF
TRBV7-2,-,TRBD2,TRBJ2-1,TGTGCCAGCAGCTTAGGGCCTCTAGCGGGGGGCAATGAGCAGTTCTTC,CASSLGPLAGGNEQFF
TRBV15,-,-,TRBJ1-1,TGTGCCACCAGCAGCTATACAGGCGAAGCTTTCTTT,CATSSYTGEAFF
TRBV5-1,few,-,TRBJ2-5,TGCGCCAGCAGAACGGCTGGCCAGGCTAATCAAGAGACCCAGTACTTC,CASRTAGQANQETQYF
TRBV3-1,-,TRBD1,TRBJ1-5,TGTGCCAGCAGCCAAAGACAGGGGGATCAGCCCCAGCATTTT,CASSQRQGDQPQHF
TRBV7-9,few,-,TRBJ2-4,TGTGCCAGCAGCCCGGACAGGGAGGGGGACATTCAGTACTTC,CASSPDREGDIQYF
TRBV6-6,many,-,TRBJ1-2,TGTGCCAGCAGTTACAGCGGGGATGGAAACTATGGCTACACCTTC,CASSYSGDGNYGYTF
TRBV5-1,-,TRBD2,TRBJ2-7,TGCGCCAGCAGCTTTTTTCCAGCGGGGGACTACGAGCAGTACTTC,CASSFFPAGDYEQYF
TRBV5-1,many,TRBD1,TRBJ2-1,TGCGCCAGCAGCCTTGCCGGGACAGGGTACAATGAGCAGTTCTTC,CASSLAGTGYNEQFF
TRBV12-3/TRBV12-4,few,TRBD1,TRBJ2-7,TGTGCCAGCAGAACCGGGACAGGGAGGAGAGCCTACGAGCAGTACTTC,CASRTGTGRRAYEQYF
TRBV3-1,few,-,TRBJ1-2,TGTGCCAGCAGCCAAGGAGGGCTGATCATGCGCTACACCTTC,CASSQGGLIMRYTF
TRBV6-6,-,-,TRBJ2-7,TGTGCCAGCAGTTACGGATGGCTTGTAGGGAATCCACCGAACGAGCAGTACTTC,CASSYGWLVGNPPNEQYF
TRBV4-2,-,-,TRBJ1-1,TGTGCCAGCAGCCAAGGAACCAGGGAGAACACTGAAGCTTTCTTT,CASSQGTRENTEAFF
TRBV7-2,few,-,TRBJ2-1,TGTGCCAGCAGCTATGGGATTTCCCAAGGGCAGTTCTTC,CASSYGISQGQFF
TRBV29-1,-,-,TRBJ1-4,TGCAGCGTTGAAGACAGCCTTAATGAAAAACTGTTTTTT,CSVEDSLNEKLFF
TRBV25-1,few,TRBD1,TRBJ1-2,TGTGCCAGCAGTGCACAAGGGGACAGGCACTACTATGGCTACACCTTC,CASSAQGDRHYYGYTF
TRBV7-2,few,-,TRBJ2-3,TGTGCCAGCAGCTCTCCGAGCAGCACAGATACGCAGTATTTT,CASSSPSSTDTQYF
TRBV7-3,few,-,TRBJ1-1,TGTGCCAGCAGCTCCTCATCTCTCGACAGAATGAACACTGAAGCTTTCTTT,CASSSSSLDRMNTEAFF
TRBV7-9,-,-,TRBJ2-1,TGTGCCAGCAGCCGCGCCCCGGGCAGGGGGGGAAATGAGCAGTTCTTC,CASSRAPGRGGNEQFF
TRBV21-1,few,-,TRBJ1-1,TGTGCCAGCAGCAACATTCCGGTTGAAAAGGGAGGAGCTTTCTTT,CASSNIPVEKGGAFF
TRBV11-1,-,-,TRBJ1-1,TGTGCCAGCAGCCCCGGGGGAGGAGGAGCTGAAGCTTTCTTT,CASSPGGGGAEAFF
TRBV5-1,few,-,TRBJ2-3,TGCGCCAGCAGCTTGTTCTGGGGTGGAGATACGCAGTATTTT,CASSLFWGGDTQYF
TRBV6-5,few,-,TRBJ1-6,TGTGCCAGCAGTCGCCCGGGCCAGGGTTTTTATAATTCACCCCTCCACTTT,CASSRPGQGFYNSPLHF
TRBV24-1,-,TRBD1,TRBJ1-2,TGTGCCACCAGTGACCGGACAGGGAACTATGGCTACACCTTC,CATSDRTGNYGYTF
TRBV29-1,-,-,TRBJ1-3,TGCAGCGTGTTGATCCCGGCTGGAAACACCATATATTTT,CSVLIPAGNTIYF
TRBV12-3/TRBV12-4,many,TRBD2,TRBJ2-3,TGTGCCAGCACCCTGGTCGGGGCTAGCGGGGCGGCGCAGTATTTT,CASTLVGASGAAQYF
TRBV7-2,few,-,TRBJ1-6,TGTGCCAGCAGCTTAGAATCAAGGAATTCACCCCTCCACTTT,CASSLESRNSPLHF
TRBV20-1,many,-,TRBJ2-4,TGCAGTGCTGTTTTCCGAGACAGCGGGAACATTCAGTACTTC,CSAVFRDSGNIQYF
TRBV6-6,-,-,TRBJ1-5,TGTGCCAGCACCTACGTGGTGCCGGGTCAGCCCCAGCATTTT,CASTYVVPGQPQHF
TRBV5-1,-,-,TRBJ2-2,TGCGCCAGCAGCCCCAGGGTGGGCACCGGGGAGCTGTTTTTT,CASSPRVGTGELFF